This T cell receptor beta chain came from a study of prognosis after radiotherapy for stage I lung cancer (dated by TCRdb to the early 2020s). Regarding the complete study: Between April 2018 and 2019, 15 to 20 stage I NSCLC patients were enrolled in Nanjing, China. SBRT was not combined with any concurrent therapy in any patient. After SBRT, distant metastases developed in about 20% of the 19 patients at a median of about seven months, while the remaining 15 patients had no significant progression. Among the enrolled patients, fourteen had newly diagnosed primary stage I lung tumors, while roughly five had oligometastatic NSCLC following surgical resection of the primary tumor. The study profiled peripheral blood TCR beta repertoires from stage I NSCLC patients before and after stereotactic body radiotherapy and related them to distant failure. Using image-guided IMRT or VMAT, SBRT was delivered in 3 to 5 fractions at a biologically effective dose of at least 100 Gy. The cohort comprised fewer than 15 men and five or six women with a median age of approximately 74 years, ranging from roughly 53 to 84 years. The study took one blood sample before SBRT and one after SBRT from each of 19 patients and sequenced all 38 samples. On tumor histology, some 11 patients had adenocarcinoma and about seven had squamous cell carcinoma. All patients were considered medically inoperable, owing to comorbidities in about 13 and refusal of surgery in over 5.

The paper's findings and limits, for the study overall: No adjustment for multiple comparisons was applied to any of the reported P values. Differences in TRBV and TRBJ usage frequencies by metastasis status were reportedly observed in two V genes at baseline and in about 10 V and two J genes after SBRT. After SBRT, the count of unique TCR clones dropped from a median of about 10,000 beforehand to roughly 6,800 afterward (Wilcoxon paired P=0.011). No determination of tumor specificity was made for expanded TCR clones. Post-SBRT Shannon entropy and its change from baseline were lower in patients who developed distant metastases; baseline Shannon entropy was not associated with metastases. The small cohort and short follow-up limited the study, so independent validation of the findings is needed.

The TCR beta CDR3 region was amplified from genomic DNA by two rounds of multiplex PCR. The first PCR round used primers specific to each TRBV and TRBJ gene, and the primer sequences were filed in Chinese patent CN105087789A. Universal primers were used in the second round of PCR. The Roche High Pure PCR Template Preparation Kit was used to extract genomic DNA from frozen PBMCs. Libraries were sequenced paired-end with 151 bp reads on an Illumina HiSeq 3000. Per the original workflow: CutAdapt was used to remove raw reads lacking the multiplex PCR primer sequences. High-quality paired reads were merged into contigs with PEAR. By aligning each contig to reference sequences, MiXCR assigned the TRB V, D and J gene segments to that contig. CDR3 sequences were clustered by base quality and sequence similarity to remove sequencing errors. Shannon entropy, normalized by the natural log of the productive TCR sequence number, served as the measure of diversity. To get clonality, Shannon entropy was divided by the natural log of the number of unique clonotypes, and that result was subtracted from one. Using the Youden index from ROC curves, the researchers picked the repertoire-metric cut-offs for progression-free survival, and all analyses were carried out in R 3.5.3. In-frame beta chains were kept once TCRdb had trimmed the public reads at Q25 with fastp and called clones with MiXCR. Each record represents a unique CDR3 protein, reported with the most common genes and DNA among its rows. The V and J calls come from TCRdb's annotation, not from the publication. The sample contains around 26,000 distinct CDR3 sequences, about 40% of them found a single time. Together, the top ten hold about 22% of the sample.

About this clonotype itself: Its antigen is not yet known. It has no much larger one-base neighbor in the sample; base qualities were not kept.

All patients had node-negative disease on CT and PET/CT, and none had a history of other malignancies or had previously received chemotherapy or radiotherapy. At each of two time points, six milliliters of peripheral venous blood were collected into EDTA tubes. Ficoll-Paque Plus density-gradient centrifugation was used to isolate PBMCs. Immediately after collection, samples were stored at -80 degrees C until analysis. From its cysteine to its phenylalanine, the CDR3 spans 14 amino acids. The read is trimmed to its CDR3 DNA, 42 bases read in frame from base 1. In the germline V gene, CDR1 corresponds to SGHTA and CDR2 to FQGNSA. V is pared back by 6 bases and J by 7 bases, with 17 bases lying between the germline termini.

The sample was PBMCs, taken before or after stereotactic body radiation therapy (not recorded which). The source is a donor of 50 years or more with non-small cell lung cancer. The sequence joins TRBV7-2 to TRBJ2-3, with the D gene call left open. The DNA reads as follows: TGTGCCAGCAGTCCTCCGGGTTGGGATTATACGCAGTATTTT. Protein translation: CASSPPGWDYTQYF.